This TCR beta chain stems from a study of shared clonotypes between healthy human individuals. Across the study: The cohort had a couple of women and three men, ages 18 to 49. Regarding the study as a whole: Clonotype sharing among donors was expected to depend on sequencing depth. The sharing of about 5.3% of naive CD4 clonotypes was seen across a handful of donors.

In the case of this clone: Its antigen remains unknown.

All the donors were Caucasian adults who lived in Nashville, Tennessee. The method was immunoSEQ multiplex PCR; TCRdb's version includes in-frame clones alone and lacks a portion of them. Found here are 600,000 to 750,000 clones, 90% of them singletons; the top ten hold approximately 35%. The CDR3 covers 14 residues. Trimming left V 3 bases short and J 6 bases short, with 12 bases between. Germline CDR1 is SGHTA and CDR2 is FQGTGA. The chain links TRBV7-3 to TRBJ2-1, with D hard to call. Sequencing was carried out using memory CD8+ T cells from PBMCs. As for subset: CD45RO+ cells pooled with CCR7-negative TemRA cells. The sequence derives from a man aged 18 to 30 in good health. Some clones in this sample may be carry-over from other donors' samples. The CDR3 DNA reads TGTGCCAGCAGCTTTGCATGGGGTAGCAATGAGCAGTTCTTC. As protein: CASSFAWGSNEQFF.